Sequencing of this T cell receptor (beta chain) was carried out in a study of T cell clones after liver transplantation. Repertoires were generated with immunoSEQ multiplex PCR, while TCRdb's copy carries only in-frame clones and drops some. The sample holds some 80,000 clones, around 84% seen once. CDR3 length: 14 amino acids. V was cut by 6 bases and J by 4 bases, with 15 bases left in between. Germline V gives CDR1 LNHDA, CDR2 SQIVND (reference sequence). This TCR derives from a human patient who received a liver transplant. Some T cells may be supplied by the graft donor. Here the sequenced sample was CD4+ T cells from blood, taken 48 months after liver transplant. The chain carries TRBV19 and TRBJ2-5; tentatively, D is TRBD1 or TRBD2 (6 bases each). DNA for the CDR3: TGTGCCAGTAGCGGCGGGAACAGGGCAGAGACCCAGTACTTC. This sequence encodes CASSGGNRAETQYF.